The TCR beta chain described here comes from a study of cytomegalovirus exposure and HLA in healthy donors. Looking at the study overall: HLA-typed donors were the source of some 80 million unique TCRs, which an early data release held.

V shed 5 bases and J 7 bases; nucleotides not matched to a gene: 8. Germline V lookup: CDR1 PRHDT, CDR2 FYEKMQ (reference sequence). This CDR3 spans 14 amino acids. 13 Jbeta primers and 60 Vbeta primers were used for the PCR. The repertoire was sequenced with immunoSEQ multiplex PCR; TCRdb's copy has only in-frame clones and lacks some. The data hold about 130,000 clones, with 78% observed a single time. This TCR was recovered from a woman aged 40 to 50 in good health and CMV-seronegative. V gene TRBV13 combines with J gene TRBJ1-1; TRBD1 matches 9 bases. Sequencing used PBMCs. CDR3 region: CASSVADRGDEAFF. For the CDR3, the DNA is TGTGCCAGCAGCGTTGCGGACAGGGGCGATGAAGCTTTCTTT.